This record covers a single T cell receptor (beta chain). Authors' data handling: Estimated nucleated cell counts came from reference gene primer amplification. Produced via immunoSEQ multiplex PCR; TCRdb's table is partial and in-frame only. For V, J and clone size, that table is used; D and trimming come from the DNA. Of 250,000 to 300,000 clones listed, about 88% are singletons. The sample belongs to a study of blood T cell repertoires in COVID-19. Study-level information: Whether acute or convalescent, the COVID-19 samples came from the United States, Italy and Spain.

Per germline, CDR1 SGHNT and CDR2 YYREEE (reference sequence). This CDR3 has 15 residues. V lost 0 bases to trimming and J lost 5 bases, with 14 bases between them. This clonotype originated in a woman aged 60-75 years with acute or convalescent COVID-19. The chain joins TRBV5-4 to TRBJ2-5; D ambiguous. The material sequenced was peripheral blood. CDR3 region: CASSLESQNWETQYF. Here the CDR3 DNA reads TGTGCCAGCAGCTTGGAGTCTCAGAATTGGGAGACCCAGTACTTC.